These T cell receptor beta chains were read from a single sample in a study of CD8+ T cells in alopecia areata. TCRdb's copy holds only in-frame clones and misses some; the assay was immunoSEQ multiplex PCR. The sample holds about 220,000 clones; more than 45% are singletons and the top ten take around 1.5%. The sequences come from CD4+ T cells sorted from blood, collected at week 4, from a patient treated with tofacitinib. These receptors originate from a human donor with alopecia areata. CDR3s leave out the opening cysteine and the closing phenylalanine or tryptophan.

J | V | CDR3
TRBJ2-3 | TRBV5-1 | ASSLIGAFTDTQY
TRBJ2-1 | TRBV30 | AWSTVRNEQF
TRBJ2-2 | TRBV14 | ASRRGTSGTGELF
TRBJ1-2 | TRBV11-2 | ASSLSRDYGYT
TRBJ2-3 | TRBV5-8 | ASSLVRGLADTQY
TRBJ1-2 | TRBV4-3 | ASSQNVGLQYGYT
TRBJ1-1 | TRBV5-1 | ASSMTGVMNTEAF
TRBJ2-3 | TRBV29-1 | SVVLRGRPASGDTQY
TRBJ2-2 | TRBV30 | AWSVRRGNTGELF
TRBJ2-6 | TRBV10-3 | AISPPNGANVLT
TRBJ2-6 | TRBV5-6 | ASSFGDSGANVLT
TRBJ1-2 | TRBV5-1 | ASSLDSGVDGYT